This T cell receptor (beta chain) emerged from a study of graft-versus-host responses after intestinal transplantation. This CDR3 spans 15 amino acids. Trimming removed 7 bases from V and 6 bases from J; junction bases left unmatched: 10. Germline V gene data show CDR1 as SGHDN and CDR2 as FVKESK. Some clones are missing from TCRdb's copy, which holds only in-frame ones; the method was immunoSEQ multiplex PCR. Of about 94,000 clones in the sample, roughly nine tenths were seen once. Concerning this clone itself: Its specificity is not known.

The specimen was unstimulated CD8+ T cells sorted from spleen or lymph node cells, collected before intestinal transplant. The chain combines TRBV14 with TRBJ2-1; 9 nucleotides line up with TRBD2. The clonotype originates from a human donor who received an intestinal transplant. CDR3 in amino acids: CASNPSSGDVNEQFF. The DNA of the CDR3 is TGTGCCAGCAACCCATCTAGCGGGGACGTCAATGAGCAGTTCTTC.